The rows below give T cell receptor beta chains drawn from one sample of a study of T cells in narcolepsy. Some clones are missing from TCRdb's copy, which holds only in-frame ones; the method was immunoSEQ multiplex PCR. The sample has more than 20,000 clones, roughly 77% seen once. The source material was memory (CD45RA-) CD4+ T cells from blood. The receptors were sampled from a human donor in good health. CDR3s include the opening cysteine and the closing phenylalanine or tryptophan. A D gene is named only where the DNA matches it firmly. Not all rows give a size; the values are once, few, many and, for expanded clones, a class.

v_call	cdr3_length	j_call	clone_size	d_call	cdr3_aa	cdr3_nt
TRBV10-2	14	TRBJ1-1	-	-	CASQVGQYLDEAFF	TGCGCCAGCCAGGTCGGACAGTATCTCGATGAAGCTTTCTTT
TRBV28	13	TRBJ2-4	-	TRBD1	CASRGTGGNIQYF	TGTGCCAGCCGTGGGACAGGAGGAAACATTCAGTACTTC
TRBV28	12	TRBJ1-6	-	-	CASSLRGGPLHF	TGTGCCAGCAGTTTACGGGGAGGGCCCCTCCACTTT
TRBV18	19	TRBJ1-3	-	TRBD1	CASSLLGQGPYNSGNTIYF	TGTGCCAGCTCACTCTTGGGACAGGGGCCCTATAACTCTGGAAACACCATATATTTT
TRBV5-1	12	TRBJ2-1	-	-	CASSLEGNEQFF	TGCGCCAGCAGCTTGGAGGGCAATGAGCAGTTCTTC
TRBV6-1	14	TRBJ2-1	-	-	CASVGPYGINEQFF	TGTGCCAGCGTTGGGCCTTACGGGATCAATGAGCAGTTCTTC
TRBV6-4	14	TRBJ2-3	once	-	CASSDGQPTDTQYF	TGTGCCAGCAGTGACGGTCAACCCACAGATACGCAGTATTTT
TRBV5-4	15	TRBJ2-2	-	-	CASSLEGLITGELFF	TGTGCCAGCAGCTTGGAAGGCCTGATCACCGGGGAGCTGTTTTTT
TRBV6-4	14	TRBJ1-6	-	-	CASSDSDGGTPLHF	TGTGCCAGCAGTGACTCAGACGGCGGGACACCCCTCCACTTT
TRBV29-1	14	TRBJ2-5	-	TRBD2	CSVLSPTSGRAQYF	TGCAGCGTTCTGTCCCCGACTAGCGGGAGGGCCCAGTACTTC
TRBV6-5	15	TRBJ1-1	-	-	CASSYIRRLHTEAFF	TGTGCCAGCAGTTACATAAGGCGGCTGCACACTGAAGCTTTCTTT
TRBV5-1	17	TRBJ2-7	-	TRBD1	CASSLGTGRMTVYEQYF	TGCGCCAGCAGCTTAGGGACAGGGCGTATGACCGTCTACGAGCAGTACTTC
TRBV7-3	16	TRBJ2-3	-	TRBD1	CASSTLQGAVQGTQYF	TGTGCCAGCAGCACATTACAGGGGGCGGTTCAGGGTACGCAGTATTTT
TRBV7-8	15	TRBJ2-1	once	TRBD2	CASSLEGGRPGEQFF	TGTGCCAGCAGCTTAGAGGGCGGGAGGCCGGGAGAGCAGTTCTTC
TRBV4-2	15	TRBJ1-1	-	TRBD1	CASSRPDRVNTEAFF	TGTGCCAGCAGCCGCCCTGACAGGGTGAACACTGAAGCTTTCTTT
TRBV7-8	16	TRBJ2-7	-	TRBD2	CASSRVGGLSSYEQYF	TGTGCCAGCAGCCGGGTGGGGGGGTTAAGCTCCTACGAGCAGTACTTC
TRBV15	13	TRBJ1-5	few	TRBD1	CATSREQGQPQHF	TGTGCCACCAGCAGAGAACAGGGGCAGCCCCAGCATTTT
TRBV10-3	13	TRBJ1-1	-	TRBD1	CAISEQGATEAFF	TGTGCCATCAGTGAACAGGGGGCAACTGAAGCTTTCTTT
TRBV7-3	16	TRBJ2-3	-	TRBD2	CASSSLLAGAGDTQYF	TGTGCCAGCAGCTCGTTACTAGCGGGGGCGGGAGATACGCAGTATTTT
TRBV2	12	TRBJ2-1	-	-	CASVKQGYEQFF	TGTGCCAGCGTAAAACAGGGTTATGAGCAGTTCTTC
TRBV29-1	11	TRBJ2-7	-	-	CSPRSPYEQYF	TGCAGCCCCCGGTCCCCGTACGAGCAGTACTTC
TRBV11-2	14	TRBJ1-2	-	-	CASSRDTRWGGYTF	TGTGCCAGCAGCCGGGACACCCGCTGGGGTGGCTACACCTTC
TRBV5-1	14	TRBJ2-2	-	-	CASSRGAPPGELFF	TGCGCCAGCAGCCGAGGGGCGCCCCCCGGGGAGCTGTTTTTT
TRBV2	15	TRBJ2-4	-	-	CASTPGTGLRNIQYF	TGTGCCAGCACCCCCGGTACAGGGTTGAGAAACATTCAGTACTTC
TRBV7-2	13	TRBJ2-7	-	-	CASSFWGRSEQYF	TGTGCCAGCAGCTTTTGGGGTAGATCCGAGCAGTACTTC
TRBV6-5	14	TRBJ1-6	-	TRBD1	CASSYGTGSSPLHF	TGTGCCAGCAGCTACGGGACAGGGTCTTCACCCCTCCACTTT
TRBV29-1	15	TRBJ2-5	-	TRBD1	CSVNGQGTGLETQYF	TGCAGCGTCAATGGACAGGGAACAGGTTTAGAGACCCAGTACTTC
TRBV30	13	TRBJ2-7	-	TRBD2	CAWTTSGVGEQYF	TGTGCCTGGACTACTAGCGGGGTGGGGGAGCAGTACTTC
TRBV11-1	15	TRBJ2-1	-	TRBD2	CASSFAGGSYNEQFF	TGTGCCAGCAGCTTTGCGGGGGGATCCTACAATGAGCAGTTCTTC
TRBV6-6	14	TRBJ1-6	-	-	CASSPGPAGSPLHF	TGTGCCAGCAGCCCGGGGCCCGCTGGATCACCCCTCCACTTT
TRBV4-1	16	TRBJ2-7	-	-	CASSQDDGRSLYEQYF	TGCGCCAGCAGCCAAGATGACGGGAGATCTCTCTACGAGCAGTACTTC
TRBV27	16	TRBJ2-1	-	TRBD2	CASSLTASGRFNEQFF	TGTGCCAGCAGTCTCACAGCTAGCGGGAGGTTTAATGAGCAGTTCTTC
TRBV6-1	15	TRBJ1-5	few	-	CASSVAGASNQPQHF	TGTGCCAGCAGTGTTGCAGGGGCCAGCAATCAGCCCCAGCATTTT
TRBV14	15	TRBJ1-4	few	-	CASSQFRSTNEKLFF	TGTGCCAGCAGCCAATTTCGATCAACTAATGAAAAACTGTTTTTT
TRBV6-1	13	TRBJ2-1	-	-	CASSEQGNGEQFF	TGTGCCAGCAGTGAACAGGGGAACGGTGAGCAGTTCTTC
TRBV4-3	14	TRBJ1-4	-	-	CASSNSQGTEKLFF	TGCGCCAGCAGCAACTCACAGGGAACGGAAAAACTGTTTTTT
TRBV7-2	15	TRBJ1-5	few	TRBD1	CASSLDAGGNQPQHF	TGTGCCAGCAGCTTAGACGCAGGGGGGAATCAGCCCCAGCATTTT
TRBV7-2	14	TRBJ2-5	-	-	CASSYTAGWETQYF	TGTGCCAGCAGCTATACAGCCGGCTGGGAGACCCAGTACTTC
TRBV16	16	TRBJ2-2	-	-	CASSPRRTSNTGELFF	TGTGCCAGCAGCCCCCGGCGCACCTCGAACACCGGGGAGCTGTTTTTT
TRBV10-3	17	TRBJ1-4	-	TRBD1	CAISQTGSTQPNEKLFF	TGTGCCATCAGTCAGACAGGGAGCACACAGCCGAACGAAAAACTGTTTTTT
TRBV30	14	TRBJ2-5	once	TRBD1	CAWNRDRGMEAQYF	TGTGCCTGGAACAGGGACAGGGGGATGGAGGCCCAGTACTTC
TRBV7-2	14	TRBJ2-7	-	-	CASSLVKAAGEQYF	TGTGCCAGCAGCTTAGTCAAAGCGGCGGGCGAGCAGTACTTC
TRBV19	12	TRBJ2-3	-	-	CASSSRADTQYF	TGTGCCAGTAGTTCCAGGGCAGATACGCAGTATTTT
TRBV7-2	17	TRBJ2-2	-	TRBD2	CASSLTSGRARTGELFF	TGTGCCAGCAGCTTAACTAGCGGGAGGGCAAGAACCGGGGAGCTGTTTTTT
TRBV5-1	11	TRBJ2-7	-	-	CASSIGGEQYF	TGCGCCAGCAGTATAGGGGGCGAGCAGTACTTC
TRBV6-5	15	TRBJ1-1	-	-	CASSYSRGRLTEAFF	TGTGCCAGCAGTTACTCGCGTGGCAGACTCACTGAAGCTTTCTTT
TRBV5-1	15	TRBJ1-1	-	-	CASSVPLGGRAEAFF	TGCGCCAGCAGCGTACCCCTGGGGGGGAGAGCTGAAGCTTTCTTT
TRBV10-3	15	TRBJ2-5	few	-	CAISDQSGVQETQYF	TGTGCCATCAGTGATCAGAGCGGAGTCCAAGAGACCCAGTACTTC
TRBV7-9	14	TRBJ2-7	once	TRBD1	CASSFGTGVHEQYF	TGTGCCAGCAGCTTCGGGACAGGGGTCCACGAGCAGTACTTC
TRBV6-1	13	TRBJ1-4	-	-	CASSENEGKKLFF	TGTGCCAGCAGTGAAAACGAGGGCAAAAAACTGTTTTTT
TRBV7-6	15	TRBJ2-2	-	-	CASSLAQGSGGELFF	TGTGCCAGCAGCTTAGCTCAGGGGTCAGGCGGGGAGCTGTTTTTT
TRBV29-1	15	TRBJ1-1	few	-	CSATPATGGNTEAFF	TGCAGCGCAACCCCGGCAACAGGAGGGAACACTGAAGCTTTCTTT